These 5 T cell receptor beta chains share one sample of origin, sequenced in a study of cytotoxic CD8 clonotypes in ibrutinib-treated CLL. Here immunoSEQ multiplex PCR was the method, and the copy in TCRdb shows in-frame clones only, minus some. The sample has about 200,000 clones; 70% to 75% are singletons. Sequencing used PBMCs, obtained after 12 months of ibrutinib treatment. The receptors were gathered from a human donor with chronic lymphocytic leukemia.

The J gene is TRBJ2-7, the V gene TRBV7-3; 12 bases are shared with TRBD1. The J segment lost 5 bases and the V segment lost 4 bases, leaving 6 bases of the junction unmatched. This CDR3 comprises 15 residues. Germline values: CDR1 SGHTA, CDR2 FQGTGA. In DNA, the CDR3 is TGTGCCAGCAGCTCGCCGGGACAGGGGGCCCACGAGCAGTACTTC. It yields the protein CASSSPGQGAHEQYF.

The J gene is TRBJ1-5, the V gene TRBV7-2; tentatively, D is TRBD1 (5 bases). The ends were cut back, 4 bases at V and 4 bases at J, with 20 bases in the middle. Germline CDR1 SGHTA, CDR2 FQGNSA. The CDR3 sequence is 17 residues long. The CDR3 nucleotides read TGTGCCAGCAGCTCGCATCGGCAGACCGAGGGGAATCAGCCCCAGCATTTT. It yields the protein CASSSHRQTEGNQPQHF. The entire variable domain, with the rest obtained from reference TRBV7-2 and TRBJ1-5, is as follows: GAGVSQSPSNKVTEKGKDVELRCDPISGHTALYWYRQSLGQGLEFLIYFQGNSAPDKSGLPSDRFSAERTGGSVSTLTIQRTQQEDSAVYLCASSSHRQTEGNQPQHFGDGTRLSIL.

CDR3 amino acids: CAWSVGEGLTGNTEAFF. Here the CDR3 DNA reads TGTGCCTGGAGTGTCGGCGAGGGCCTAACGGGGAACACTGAAGCTTTCTTT. J is TRBJ1-1 and V is TRBV30; D remains ambiguous. V was clipped by 0 bases and J by 1 base, with 18 bases between them. Looked up from germline, CDR1 is GTSNPN and CDR2 is SVGIG (reference sequence). The length of the CDR3 is 17 residues.

This chain joins TRBV11-2 and TRBJ2-7; 9 positions agree with TRBD1. The CDR3 loop spans 15 amino acids. Germline CDR1 and CDR2: SGHAT and FQNNGV. V dropped 2 bases and J dropped 3; count of bases not matched to a gene: 5. CDR3 coding DNA: TGTGCCAGCAGCTTAACAGGGACAGGGATCTACGAGCAGTACTTC. Its translation is CASSLTGTGIYEQYF.

This clone has more than one count but fewer than ten. The chain is built from TRBV6-5 and TRBJ1-1; D is ambiguous. V dropped 0 bases and J dropped 0 bases, with 8 bases sitting between them. The CDR3 contains 15 residues. Germline loops: CDR1 MNHEY, CDR2 SVGAGI. The DNA for the CDR3 is TGTGCCAGCAGTTACTCGACATTTATGAACACTGAAGCTTTCTTT. Amino acid sequence: CASSYSTFMNTEAFF.